A single sample gave rise to the 23 T cell receptor beta chains below, sequenced in a study of cytomegalovirus exposure and HLA in healthy donors. Vbeta (60) and Jbeta (13) primers were used in the PCR. Method: immunoSEQ multiplex PCR; TCRdb's copy keeps in-frame clones and lacks some. The sample carries some 120,000 clones, roughly 9% recorded once. The sample was PBMCs. The receptors stem from a woman in her 40s in good health and CMV-seropositive.

This chain's CDR3 is CASSIGQISTNEKLFF. In DNA, the CDR3 is TGTGCCAGCAGCATCGGACAGATCTCAACTAATGAAAAACTGTTTTTT. V is TRBV9 and J is TRBJ1-4, with TRBD1 as a possible D gene (6 bases). This CDR3 spans 16 amino acids. Germline CDR1 SGDLS, CDR2 YYNGEE. Between the trimmed V and J ends, which lost 4 bases and 0 bases, there was a span of 13 bases.

This clone was recorded a few times. The same CDR3 arises from other DNA sequences in this sample as well. V is TRBV5-1 and J is TRBJ1-1; tentative D call: TRBD1 (6 bases). Germline CDR1 SGHRS, CDR2 YFSETQ. The CDR3 sequence is 14 residues long. Trimming cost V 1 base and J 2 bases, with 9 bases left between them. This CDR3 reads CASSLSGANTEAFF. CDR3 nucleotide sequence: TGCGCCAGCAGCTTGTCAGGGGCAAACACTGAAGCTTTCTTT. Full variable domain (remainder filled in from reference TRBV5-1 and TRBJ1-1): KAGVTQTPRYLIKTRGQQVTLSCSPISGHRSVSWYQQTPGQGLQFLFEYFSETQRNKGNFPGRFSGRQFSNSRSEMNVSTLELGDSALYLCASSLSGANTEAFFGQGTRLTVV.

This chain connects TRBV25-1 to TRBJ2-3; TRBD2 agrees at 10 bases. The CDR3 contains 15 residues. V lost 4 bases to trimming and J lost 3 bases; unmatched junction nucleotides: 4. In germline, CDR1 is MGHDK, CDR2 SYGVNS. As DNA, the CDR3 is TGTGCCAGCAGTGTAGCGGGGGGTGGTACAGATACGCAGTATTTT. Protein product: CASSVAGGGTDTQYF. Full variable domain (remainder filled in from reference TRBV25-1 and TRBJ2-3): EADIYQTPRYLVIGTGKKITLECSQTMGHDKMYWYQQDPGMELHLIHYSYGVNSTEKGDLSSESTVSRIRTEHFPLTLESARPSHTSQYLCASSVAGGGTDTQYFGPGTRLTVL.

This clone was seen a handful of times. The chain has TRBV19 and TRBJ1-5; the match to TRBD1 covers 9 bases. The CDR3 is made up of 14 amino acids. Germline loops: CDR1 LNHDA, CDR2 SQIVND (reference sequence). J gave up 9 bases and V 0 bases, and 3 bases lay outside the gene matches. CDR3 sequence (DNA): TGTGCCAGTAGTATAGACGGACAGGGGAGGCCCCAGCATTTT. Translated: CASSIDGQGRPQHF.

V usage is TRBV18 and J usage is TRBJ1-5; 7 nucleotides line up with TRBD1. CDR1 KGHSH and CDR2 LQKENI come from the germline V gene. J gave up 6 bases and V 2 bases, and 13 bases lay outside the gene matches. This CDR3 has 17 amino acids. CDR3 sequence reads: CASSPYGQARDGQPQHF. CDR3 nucleotide sequence: TGTGCCAGCTCACCATACGGACAGGCCCGAGACGGTCAGCCCCAGCATTTT.

The chain employs TRBV18 and TRBJ1-2, with a tentative D call TRBD1 (6 bases). This CDR3 contains 13 residues. Germline V gene data show CDR1 as KGHSH and CDR2 as LQKENI. Between the trimmed V and J ends, which lost 6 bases and 3 bases, there was a span of 11 bases. The CDR3 DNA reads as TGTGCCAGCTCTCTACAGGGCTACTATGGCTACACCTTC. Translated: CASSLQGYYGYTF.

The chain is built from TRBV29-1 and TRBJ2-5; tentatively, D is TRBD2 (7 bases). V shed 7 bases and J shed 5 bases, with 17 bases lying between them. CDR1 SQVTM and CDR2 ANQGSEA come from the germline V gene. The CDR3 is 13 residues long. CDR3 region: CSGRGGGLETQYF. The CDR3, as DNA: TGCAGCGGACGAGGGGGGGGTTTGGAGACCCAGTACTTC.

The chain employs TRBV7-9 and TRBJ1-3; D is unresolved. CDR1 and CDR2 (germline): SEHNR, FQNEAQ (reference sequence). V shed 1 base and J shed 0 bases, with 7 bases lying between them. CDR3 size: 15 residues. CDR3 region: CASSLGTTSGNTIYF. The CDR3 DNA reads TGTGCCAGCAGCTTAGGGACTACCTCTGGAAACACCATATATTTT.

This clone was counted between two and nine times. J is TRBJ2-1 and V is TRBV11-2; 10 bases agree with TRBD1. Germline V gives CDR1 SGHAT, CDR2 FQNNGV. The CDR3 has 12 amino acids. V lost 5 bases and J lost 15; bases outside the gene matches: 7. The CDR3 sequence is CASSTGTGDSFF. In DNA form, the CDR3 reads TGTGCCAGCAGCACCGGGACAGGGGATTCGTTCTTC.

This clone turned up a few times. The V gene is TRBV27, the J gene TRBJ2-5; 7 positions agree with TRBD1. The J call could be wrong; TRBJ2-7 is a better fit for the DNA end. CDR1 is MNHEY, CDR2 SMNVEV, per germline (reference sequence). The CDR3 extends over 15 amino acids. This CDR3 reads CASSKTGTATYEQYF. In DNA form, the CDR3 reads TGTGCCAGCAGTAAGACCGGGACAGCTACCTACGAGCAGTACTTC.

V gene TRBV27 combines with J gene TRBJ2-1, with 7 nucleotides matching TRBD1. In germline, CDR1 is MNHEY, CDR2 SMNVEV (reference sequence). There are 15 residues in the CDR3. V gave up 7 bases and J gave up 2 bases; unmatched junction bases: 8. CDR3 bases: TGTGCCAGCACCGGGACAGTTACTGCCTACAATGAGCAGTTCTTC. Its translation: CASTGTVTAYNEQFF.

V and J are TRBV2 and TRBJ1-5; D call uncertain. In germline, CDR1 is SNHLY, CDR2 FYNNEI. V dropped 7 bases and J dropped 5 bases, with 15 bases sitting between them. The CDR3 runs 14 residues. The CDR3 is CASKAGVMDQPQHF. The CDR3 DNA reads as TGTGCCAGCAAGGCAGGCGTAATGGATCAGCCCCAGCATTTT. Together with reference TRBV2 and TRBJ1-5, the CDR3 gives the full variable domain: EPEVTQTPSHQVTQMGQEVILRCVPISNHLYFYWYRQILGQKVEFLVSFYNNEISEKSEIFDDQFSVERPDGSNFTLKIRSTKLEDSAMYFCASKAGVMDQPQHFGDGTRLSIL.

This clone was counted between two and nine times. V and J are TRBV5-1 and TRBJ2-5; 8 bases match TRBD1. The V gene's germline CDR1 is SGHRS and CDR2 YFSETQ. This CDR3 has 15 residues. Trimming removed 3 bases from V and 4 bases from J; junction bases left unmatched: 8. The CDR3 DNA reads as TGCGCCAGCAGCTCCTACGGACAGGGTCGAGAGACCCAGTACTTC. Its protein product is CASSSYGQGRETQYF.

This clone was detected many times. V usage is TRBV6-1 and J usage is TRBJ1-2, with 9 nucleotides matching TRBD1. The germline gives CDR1 MNHNS, CDR2 SASEGT. The V gene end was trimmed by 6 bases and the J gene end by 2 bases; junction bases not matched to a gene: 7. The CDR3 has 15 residues. The CDR3 nucleotides are TGTGCCAGCAGGGAACAGGGGGCGGGGAACTATGGCTACACCTTC. Its protein product is CASREQGAGNYGYTF.

This clone was detected a few times. V gene TRBV27 combines with J gene TRBJ1-5; 10 bases match TRBD1. V dropped 5 bases and J dropped 0; count of bases not matched to a gene: 7. The CDR3 runs 17 residues. Germline assignment: CDR1 MNHEY and CDR2 SMNVEV (reference sequence). CDR3 sequence: CASSPTDRGISNQPQHF. CDR3 DNA sequence: TGTGCCAGCAGTCCCACGGACAGGGGGATTAGCAATCAGCCCCAGCATTTT.

Only a few counts were recorded for this clone. V gene TRBV5-4 combines with J gene TRBJ1-2; 8 bases agree with TRBD1. Per germline, CDR1 SGHNT and CDR2 YYREEE (reference sequence). This CDR3 has 15 amino acids. The J segment lost 3 bases and the V segment lost 1 base, leaving 5 bases of the junction unmatched. The CDR3 coding sequence is TGTGCCAGCAGCTTGCTGGACAGGGACCACTATGGCTACACCTTC. This encodes CASSLLDRDHYGYTF.

The V call is TRBV27, the J call TRBJ1-2, with TRBD1 as a possible D gene (6 bases). Germline V gene sequence: CDR1 MNHEY, CDR2 SMNVEV (reference sequence). The ends were cut back, 5 bases at V and 7 bases at J, with 20 bases in the middle. The CDR3 is 15 amino acids. The CDR3 coding sequence is TGTGCCAGCAGTCTGTCCGGACAGTCGGCAGGTGGCTACACCTTC. Translating it yields CASSLSGQSAGGYTF.

This clone was recorded a few times. The V gene is TRBV6-1, the J gene TRBJ1-1; 9 bases align to TRBD1. J was trimmed by 3 bases and V by 6 bases; bases with no gene match: 5. CDR3 length equals 14 residues. Germline CDR1 reads MNHNS; CDR2 reads SASEGT. The CDR3 protein is CASRQGALYTEAFF. The CDR3 DNA follows: TGTGCCAGCAGACAGGGGGCTCTCTACACTGAAGCTTTCTTT.

This chain links TRBV28 with TRBJ2-7; 9 nucleotides align to TRBD1. V trimming: 4 bases; J trimming: 6 bases; junction bases outside the gene matches: 4. Germline values: CDR1 MDHEN, CDR2 SYDVKM. CDR3 length: 13 amino acids. CDR3 nucleotide sequence: TGTGCCAGCAGTTCCGGACAGGGGATCGAGCAGTACTTC. Amino acids: CASSSGQGIEQYF.

This clone was seen more than once but under ten times. The V gene is TRBV29-1, the J gene TRBJ2-6, with D possibly being TRBD1 (5 bases). There are 15 residues in the CDR3. Deletions cut 5 bases from V and 0 bases from J, with 11 bases between. The V gene's germline CDR1 is SQVTM and CDR2 ANQGSEA. The CDR3 nucleotides read TGCAGCGTTATGACAGTTAGCTCTGGGGCCAACGTCCTGACTTTC. Encoded protein: CSVMTVSSGANVLTF.

The chain links TRBV14 to TRBJ1-2; D is possibly TRBD1 (6 bases). Looked up from germline, CDR1 is SGHDN and CDR2 is FVKESK. CDR3 size: 16 residues. V was shortened by 3 bases and J by 4 bases, with 18 bases between the two germline ends. The CDR3 region has the DNA TGTGCCAGCAGCCATTCACAGCGACAGGCCACCTATGGCTACACCTTC. It is translated as CASSHSQRQATYGYTF.

A remark on this clone: The sample carries other DNA sequences with the same CDR3. The J gene is TRBJ1-4, the V gene TRBV29-1; weak D call: TRBD1 (6 bases). CDR3 length: 13 amino acids. Germline V gene data show CDR1 as SQVTM and CDR2 as ANQGSEA. V lost 6 bases and J lost 6, with 14 bases in between. The CDR3 coding sequence is TGCAGCGTCGCCCAAAGGACAGATGAAAAACTGTTTTTT. Encoded protein: CSVAQRTDEKLFF.

The V call is TRBV5-1, the J call TRBJ1-6, with no clear D. The CDR3 is 17 residues long. CDR1 and CDR2 (germline): SGHRS, YFSETQ. V was cut by 0 bases and J by 4 bases, with 14 bases left in between. CDR3 region: CASSLDRTIAYNSPLHF. CDR3 DNA sequence: TGCGCCAGCAGCTTGGATAGGACGATAGCGTATAATTCACCCCTCCACTTT.